This T cell receptor (beta chain) was profiled in a study of T cells in Graves' hyperthyroidism and ophthalmopathy. This clonotype was observed many times. Amplified regions were TCR beta CDR3 sequences from RNA transcripts. In the first-round RT-PCR of the TCR CDR3, the HTBI primer set was used. TCRdb independently ran MiXCR on the multiplex PCR reads; one entry per CDR3 protein. The sample consists of under 450,000 distinct CDR3 sequences, approximately 14% of them appearing once. Across 18 months, stable Graves' hyperthyroidism was marked by no progression to ophthalmopathy. The sequencing input was blood. The sequence was collected from a woman aged 18-29 years with Graves' hyperthyroidism.

CDR3 amino acids: CAIPAGDPNYGYTF. CDR3 nucleotide sequence: TGTGCCATCCCAGCGGGGGACCCTAACTATGGCTACACCTTC. The rearrangement joins TRBV10-3 to TRBJ1-2; a possible D gene is TRBD1 (5 bases). Between the trimmed V and J ends, which lost 8 bases and 0 bases, there was a span of 13 bases. Germline values: CDR1 ENHRY, CDR2 SYGVKD. The CDR3 totals 14 residues.